The rows below give T cell receptor beta chains drawn from one sample of a study of early T cells in non-severe SARS-CoV-2 infection. One entry per CDR3 protein, called by TCRdb with MiXCR from the 5' RACE reads. The sample shows about 49,000 distinct CDR3 sequences, 9% to 15% of them seen only once. The specimen was whole blood, collected at baseline. Receptors were obtained from an adult who was a healthcare worker with PCR-confirmed SARS-CoV-2 infection or an uninfected control (not recorded which). Each CDR3 is given with its conserved first and last residue.

v_gene: TRBV7-6
j_gene: TRBJ1-6
CDR3aa: CASSSRSDSPLHF

v_gene: TRBV24-1
j_gene: TRBJ2-3
CDR3aa: CATSERSGDTQYF

v_gene: TRBV7-3
j_gene: TRBJ2-5
CDR3aa: CASSFQGGEETQYF

v_gene: TRBV28
j_gene: TRBJ2-7
CDR3aa: CASSEAGTKSSYEQYF

v_gene: TRBV7-8
j_gene: TRBJ1-3
CDR3aa: CASSPLGGGNTIYF

v_gene: TRBV20-1
j_gene: TRBJ2-7
CDR3aa: CSAGDPGQSYEQYF

v_gene: TRBV19
j_gene: TRBJ2-3
CDR3aa: CASRGLAGDTQYF

v_gene: TRBV24-1
j_gene: TRBJ2-1
CDR3aa: CATSSGGNEQFF

v_gene: TRBV12-3/TRBV12-4
j_gene: TRBJ1-1
CDR3aa: CASGGTINTEAFF

v_gene: TRBV24-1
j_gene: TRBJ1-1
CDR3aa: CATSGPTGITEAFF

v_gene: TRBV19
j_gene: TRBJ1-1
CDR3aa: CASSIRLGEEAFF

v_gene: TRBV14
j_gene: TRBJ1-6
CDR3aa: CASSLGQGSSPLHF

v_gene: TRBV12-3/TRBV12-4
j_gene: TRBJ2-3
CDR3aa: CASSRRTGSDTQYF

v_gene: TRBV28
j_gene: TRBJ1-5
CDR3aa: CASSPGGHTYSNQPQHF

v_gene: TRBV27
j_gene: TRBJ2-7
CDR3aa: CASSTTLSYEQYF

v_gene: TRBV15
j_gene: TRBJ2-7
CDR3aa: CATTRDRGSYEQYF

v_gene: TRBV19
j_gene: TRBJ2-3
CDR3aa: CATSMAGVGDTQYF

v_gene: TRBV7-2
j_gene: TRBJ2-5
CDR3aa: CASNFGQGETQYF

v_gene: TRBV3-1
j_gene: TRBJ2-7
CDR3aa: CAIKVRRKNYEQYF

v_gene: TRBV28
j_gene: TRBJ1-5
CDR3aa: CASRIGGGQPQHF

v_gene: TRBV6-2/TRBV6-3
j_gene: TRBJ1-2
CDR3aa: CASSTGVGGYTF

v_gene: TRBV27
j_gene: TRBJ2-4
CDR3aa: CASGLSGPQNIQYF

v_gene: TRBV7-2
j_gene: TRBJ1-1
CDR3aa: CASSRQRAGSEAFF

v_gene: TRBV7-8
j_gene: TRBJ2-7
CDR3aa: CASSLAGTSDEQYF

v_gene: TRBV7-3
j_gene: TRBJ1-2
CDR3aa: CASSSTGYGYTF

v_gene: TRBV28
j_gene: TRBJ1-1
CDR3aa: CATKGPNTEAFF

v_gene: TRBV19
j_gene: TRBJ2-7
CDR3aa: CASSPGTGMHEQYF

v_gene: TRBV11-2
j_gene: TRBJ2-1
CDR3aa: CASSSGLATNEQFF

v_gene: TRBV4-1
j_gene: TRBJ1-3
CDR3aa: CASSQVSGNTIYF

v_gene: TRBV6-5
j_gene: TRBJ2-1
CDR3aa: CASSYASWTGGKQEQFF

v_gene: TRBV5-4
j_gene: TRBJ2-7
CDR3aa: CASSQGQGSYEQYF

v_gene: TRBV20-1
j_gene: TRBJ2-5
CDR3aa: CSALDREETQYF

v_gene: TRBV27
j_gene: TRBJ1-2
CDR3aa: CASSLRVGNYGYTF

v_gene: TRBV10-1
j_gene: TRBJ2-2
CDR3aa: CASSSESGELFF

v_gene: TRBV5-1
j_gene: TRBJ2-2
CDR3aa: CASSGSGQNTGELFF

v_gene: TRBV27
j_gene: TRBJ2-7
CDR3aa: CASSLKPSAYEQYF

v_gene: TRBV18
j_gene: TRBJ1-1
CDR3aa: CASSREGNTEAFF

v_gene: TRBV11-2
j_gene: TRBJ1-4
CDR3aa: CASSFPEGRRYEKLFF

v_gene: TRBV4-2
j_gene: TRBJ2-7
CDR3aa: CASSQDPAGATEQYF

v_gene: TRBV7-6
j_gene: TRBJ2-1
CDR3aa: CASSTGYNEQFF